This record covers a single T cell receptor beta chain. Antigen specificity is unknown. A TCRbeta library incorporating unique molecular identifiers was prepared. TCRdb reprocessed the PCR reads with MiXCR, giving one entry per CDR3 protein. The table has 450,000 to 700,000 distinct CDR3 sequences, roughly a quarter seen once; the top ten hold 35% to 40%. These data originate in a study of T-cell reconstitution after alpha-beta-depleted transplantation in children. Overall study findings and caveats: Several hundred graft clones that had expanded were reportedly the source of alpha-beta T cells about two months after transplant.

Germline CDR1 and CDR2: MNHNS and SASEGT. The CDR3 is made up of 13 amino acids. Trimming took 5 bases from V and 7 from J, leaving 11 bases between them. The source material was PBMCs, sampled before TCRalphabeta/CD19-depleted stem cell transplant. The sequence derives from a boy under two years old with Wiskott-Aldrich syndrome, due to receive a stem cell transplant. This chain connects TRBV6-1 to TRBJ2-2; D not certain. CDR3 region: CASSTSTIGELFF. CDR3 coding DNA: TGTGCCAGCAGTACCTCAACCATCGGGGAGCTGTTTTTT.